These 11 T cell receptor beta chains were all obtained from the same sample, sequenced in a study of cytomegalovirus exposure and HLA in healthy donors. The PCR was carried out with 60 Vbeta primers and 13 Jbeta primers. The method was immunoSEQ multiplex PCR; TCRdb's version includes in-frame clones alone and lacks a portion of them. Its table records over 55,000 clones. The sequenced sample was PBMCs. These receptors were obtained from a male donor in good health and CMV-seronegative.

The V call is TRBV10-3, the J call TRBJ2-4, with D perhaps matching TRBD2 (6 bases). Germline-derived CDR1 and CDR2 are ENHRY and SYGVKD. The CDR3 consists of 15 residues. Between the trimmed V and J ends, which lost 3 bases and 4 bases, there was a span of 13 bases. The CDR3 DNA follows: TGTGCCATCAGTGATCGGGGAGGCGTTAAAAACATTCAGTACTTC. Amino acids: CAISDRGGVKNIQYF.

The V call is TRBV11-3, the J call TRBJ2-7, with 7 bases that match TRBD1. Trimming at V came to 4 bases and at J to 2 bases, leaving 8 bases not matched to a gene. The germline V gene encodes CDR1 SGHNT and CDR2 YENEEA. The CDR3 sequence is 15 residues long. CDR3 in DNA: TGTGCCAGCAGCTATAGGACAGGTGGTGCCTACGAGCAGTACTTC. It translates to CASSYRTGGAYEQYF.

The chain combines TRBV14 with TRBJ2-2, with 10 bases lining up with TRBD2. The V and J ends lost 1 base and 3 bases, in that order; junction bases with no gene match: 5. This CDR3 spans 17 amino acids. From germline, CDR1 is SGHDN and CDR2 FVKESK. This CDR3 is CASSQAWTSGYTGELFF. The CDR3 DNA sequence: TGTGCCAGCAGCCAAGCATGGACTAGCGGTTACACCGGGGAGCTGTTTTTT.

The chain joins TRBV5-5 to TRBJ1-3; D gene ambiguous. This CDR3 spans 12 amino acids. The V gene's germline CDR1 is SGHKS and CDR2 YYEKEE (reference sequence). Trimming shortened V by 4 bases and J by 2 bases, and 4 bases separated the two germline ends. CDR3 sequence reads: CASSLAGNTIYF. The CDR3 DNA reads TGTGCCAGCAGCCTAGCTGGAAACACCATATATTTT.

The chain is built from TRBV5-1 and TRBJ2-5; 7 bases are shared with TRBD1. The trim removed 3 bases at V and 11 bases at J, leaving 19 bases unmatched. Germline assignment: CDR1 SGHRS and CDR2 YFSETQ. The CDR3 spans 16 residues. CDR3 sequence: CASSSSPGQMTEEQYF. The CDR3 DNA reads as TGCGCCAGCAGCTCGTCGCCGGGACAGATGACGGAAGAGCAGTACTTC.

V is TRBV2 and J is TRBJ2-6; D not certain. CDR1 SNHLY and CDR2 FYNNEI come from the germline V gene. The CDR3 covers 15 residues. The V and J ends lost 6 bases and 0 bases respectively, with 9 bases between them. CDR3: CASRQLTSGANVLTF. In nucleotides, the CDR3 is TGTGCCAGCAGACAGCTCACCTCTGGGGCCAACGTCCTGACTTTC. Complete variable domain (other parts from reference TRBV2 and TRBJ2-6): EPEVTQTPSHQVTQMGQEVILRCVPISNHLYFYWYRQILGQKVEFLVSFYNNEISEKSEIFDDQFSVERPDGSNFTLKIRSTKLEDSAMYFCASRQLTSGANVLTFGAGSRLTVL.

The gene calls are TRBV5-1 and TRBJ1-5, with D tentatively TRBD1 (5 bases). V gave up 0 bases and J gave up 1 base, with 8 bases separating them. The CDR3 is 15 amino acids. Germline-derived CDR1 and CDR2 are SGHRS and YFSETQ. The CDR3 DNA sequence: TGCGCCAGCAGCTTGGCCGGGGGGAGCAATCAGCCCCAGCATTTT. Translating it yields CASSLAGGSNQPQHF. Based on the CDR3 plus reference TRBV5-1 and TRBJ1-5, the full variable domain is KAGVTQTPRYLIKTRGQQVTLSCSPISGHRSVSWYQQTPGQGLQFLFEYFSETQRNKGNFPGRFSGRQFSNSRSEMNVSTLELGDSALYLCASSLAGGSNQPQHFGDGTRLSIL.

This chain joins TRBV6-5 and TRBJ2-2; D uncertain. Germline V CDR1 and CDR2: MNHEY, SVGAGI. The ends were cut back, 4 bases at V and 7 bases at J, with 13 bases in the middle. This CDR3 contains 14 residues. The CDR3 here is CASSLEGEVGELFF. In DNA, the CDR3 is TGTGCCAGCAGTTTAGAAGGAGAAGTCGGGGAGCTGTTTTTT.

Concerning this clone itself: Sequence at one end of the junction differs from germline and may be a read error. V usage is TRBV6-1 and J usage is TRBJ1-1; D is possibly TRBD1 (5 bases). Germline V CDR1 and CDR2: MNHNS, SASEGT. CDR3 size: 14 residues. CDR3 in amino acids: CASSEASLGTEDFF. CDR3 DNA sequence: TGTGCCAGCAGTGAGGCCTCTTTGGGGACTGAAGATTTCTTT.

This chain links TRBV5-4 with TRBJ2-1; TRBD2 matches 16 bases. Germline V gene lookup returns CDR1 SGHNT and CDR2 YYREEE (reference sequence). This CDR3 has 17 amino acids. With V trimmed by 3 bases and J by 10 bases, 10 bases remained unmatched. The CDR3 DNA sequence: TGTGCCAGCAGCTGGGGACTAGCGGGAGGGAGGGATGGAGAGCAGTTCTTC. This gives the protein CASSWGLAGGRDGEQFF.

This chain joins TRBV1 and TRBJ2-7; the DNA was not used to check the table's D call, TRBD2. TRBV1 corresponds to a pseudogene. The CDR3 is 17 residues long. The CDR3 spells CTSRASGPPFLLHEQYF. The CDR3 coding sequence is TGCACCAGCAGGGCTAGCGGGCCGCCCTTTCTGTTACACGAGCAGTACTTC.